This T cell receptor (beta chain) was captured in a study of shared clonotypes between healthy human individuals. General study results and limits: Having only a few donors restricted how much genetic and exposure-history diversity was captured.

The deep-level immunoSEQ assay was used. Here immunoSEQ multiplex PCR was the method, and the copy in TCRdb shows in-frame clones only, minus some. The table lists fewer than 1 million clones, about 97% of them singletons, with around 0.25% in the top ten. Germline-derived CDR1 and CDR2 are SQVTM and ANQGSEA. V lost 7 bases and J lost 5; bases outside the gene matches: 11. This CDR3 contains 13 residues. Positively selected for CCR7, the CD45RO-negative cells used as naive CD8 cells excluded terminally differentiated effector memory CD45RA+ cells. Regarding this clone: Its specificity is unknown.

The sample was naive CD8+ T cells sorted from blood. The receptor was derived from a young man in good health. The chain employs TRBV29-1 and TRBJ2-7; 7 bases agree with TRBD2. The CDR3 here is CSASPGGSDEQYF. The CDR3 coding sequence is TGCAGCGCTTCTCCGGGAGGCAGCGACGAGCAGTACTTC.